This T cell receptor (beta chain) derives from a study of CD8+ T cells in alopecia areata. Sequencing used cDNA as its template, made by extracting RNA and reverse transcribing it. Sequencing was performed with immunoSEQ multiplex PCR; in TCRdb, only in-frame clones are kept and a portion is missing. The sample records about 150,000 clones, approximately 87% being singletons. Notes on the study in general: Compared with mice, patients displayed less clear TCR sharing, possibly for HLA-related reasons.

The CDR3 loop spans 16 amino acids. Germline V CDR1 and CDR2: LGHNT, FRNRAP. V was clipped by 6 bases and J by 3 bases; unmatched bases: 5. A remark on this clone: Its specificity is unknown.

Patients with alopecia areata provided lesional scalp punch biopsies as well as peripheral blood. This sample comprised CD8+ T cells sorted from blood, obtained at week 0. V and J are TRBV12-5 and TRBJ2-2; 12 bases agree with TRBD2. This sequence originates from a human donor with alopecia areata. CDR3 nucleotides: TGTGCTAGTGGCCCCGGACTAGCGGGGTACACCGGGGAGCTGTTTTTT. Translation: CASGPGLAGYTGELFF.